A single T cell receptor beta chain is shown here with its context. Libraries were prepared by immunoSEQ multiplex PCR; TCRdb keeps only in-frame clonotypes and omits some of them. The sample holds about 69,000 clones; 80% to 85% are singletons and the top ten take under 3%. The germline V gene encodes CDR1 SGHRS and CDR2 YFSETQ. The CDR3 has 14 residues. The V end was cut by 5 bases, the J end by 2 bases, with 12 bases between. This sample stems from a study of OX40 agonist ivuxolimab in advanced cancers. Across the whole study: From roughly 20 to 90 years was the age range, with a mean of approximately 58 years, and about 83% were male.

Here the sequenced sample was CD4+ or CD8+ T cells sorted from blood, taken in a trial of the OX40 agonist ivuxolimab. This chain uses TRBV5-1 with TRBJ2-3; D remains ambiguous. The sequence was obtained from an adult with an advanced solid tumor such as melanoma, head and neck, liver or kidney cancer. The chain's CDR3 is CASRGQFSTDTQYF. The CDR3 region has the DNA TGCGCCAGCAGGGGCCAGTTCTCCACAGATACGCAGTATTTT.